Reported below is one TCR beta chain. The antigen it recognizes is unknown. Per-base qualities were not stored, and no clone one base away is much larger. This specimen belongs to a study of low-dose radiotherapy and immunotherapy resistance in tumors (dated by TCRdb to the early 2020s). As for the study more broadly: In Cohort 1, each fraction delivered 0.5 Gy every 2 weeks, and the prescribed total PTV dose was 6.5 Gy. Randomization of trial participants into treatment groups was not performed. Patients took aspirin 300 mg orally once daily for four cycles, starting on cycle 1 day 1. The translational analysis covered eight patients: three from the first dose cohort and the first five from the second dose cohort. Superscript III and a set of TRAV- and TRBV-specific primers were used to synthesize first-strand cDNA, so that both TCRalpha and TCRbeta chains were covered. Cohort 2 received 1 Gy per fraction every two weeks, with a total of 13 Gy over 26 weeks. Cyclophosphamide 200 mg/m2 was given intravenously every two weeks, one day before each radiation and immunotherapy administration. Patients were given nivolumab as a 240 mg flat dose every two weeks and ipilimumab at 1 mg/kg every six weeks, with both drugs delivered intravenously.

Reads for this sample came from an Illumina HiSeq 2500. TCRs were amplified with Phusion for about 22 PCR cycles using a constant-region primer together with the adapter attached to the V primers. The isolated mRNA was amplified using the MessageAmp II aRNA Amplification Kit, with in vitro transcription performed for 16 hours at 37 degrees C. The Dynabeads mRNA DIRECT Purification Kit was used to isolate mRNA for TCR sequencing. Indexed Illumina adapters were added in a second Phusion PCR of 25 cycles, after which AMPure XP beads were used to purify the products. Turning to the authors' computational methods: Custom Perl scripts were used to pool TCR sequences that encoded the same protein, to remove out-of-frame sequences, and to calculate the abundance of each clonotype. TCR sequences supported by only a single read were excluded from analysis. Among the metrics used to describe the repertoires were Shannon entropy, Gini index, clonality, richness, and the frequency of TCRs shared between repertoires. Using fastp trimming at Q25 and MiXCR clonotype assembly, TCRdb reanalyzed the public sequencing data and kept in-frame beta chains. Every CDR3 protein is listed once, alongside the most common genes and DNA of its rows. The V and J calls reflect TCRdb's pipeline rather than the authors' work. This sample is represented by roughly 50,000 distinct CDR3 sequences; around a third of them were singletons. Of the sample, roughly 8.2% falls within the top ten clones.

The germline V gene specifies SGHTA as CDR1 and FQGNSA as CDR2. The V end gives up 5 bases and the J end 10 bases, leaving 11 bases in the junction not matched to a gene. The CDR3 starts with the cysteine, ends with the phenylalanine, and has 14 residues. Here the CDR3 DNA is all that survives: 42 bases in frame from base 1. The time point tag for this specimen amounts to: after trial treatment. The treatment or condition label on this specimen signifies: LDRT plus nivolumab, ipilimumab, low-dose cyclophosphamide and aspirin (RACIN trial). The donors came from RACIN, which was a single-arm phase I dose-escalation trial that paired nivolumab and ipilimumab with aspirin, low-dose cyclophosphamide and low-dose radiotherapy. Patients were eligible if they had advanced solid tumors that were TIL-negative.

This TCR derives from a male donor with rectosigmoid adenocarcinoma. The sample consisted of PBMCs, taken after low-dose radiotherapy plus immunotherapy. Recombination connected TRBV7-2 to TRBJ2-1; TRBD1 matches 7 bases in the middle. The DNA sequence is as follows: TGTGCCAGCAGCGGGACAGATCGAGGGGCCGAGCAGTTCTTC. It translates as CASSGTDRGAEQFF.